The table lists the clone carrying this TCR beta chain with a few counts. The antigen is not known. The data were taken from a study of early T cells in non-severe SARS-CoV-2 infection. Across the whole study: Chains were unpaired, as sequencing was done on bulk RNA from unsorted whole blood. Study results and caveats: Private and CD4 specificities were missed by VDJdb matching, skewed to anti-spike CD8.

Unique molecular identifiers (one per individual cDNA molecule) were attached. A single record per CDR3 protein comes from TCRdb applying MiXCR to the 5' RACE reads. The sample includes 69,000 or so distinct CDR3 sequences, approximately 13% of them seen just once. Sequencing was carried out using whole blood. This receptor was taken from an adult who was a healthcare worker with PCR-confirmed SARS-CoV-2 infection or an uninfected control (not recorded which).

CDR3 in DNA: TGCGCCAGCAGCAGGACAGGTCTAAACACCATATATTTT. Protein sequence: CASSRTGLNTIYF. The chain uses TRBV5-1 and TRBJ1-3; 7 nucleotides line up with TRBD1. The CDR3 spans 13 residues. In germline, CDR1 is SGHRS, CDR2 YFSETQ. V dropped 4 bases and J dropped 6; count of bases not matched to a gene: 4.